The clone carrying this T cell receptor (beta chain) was observed many times. The V gene's germline CDR1 is SGHKS and CDR2 YYEKEE (reference sequence). This CDR3 region has 15 residues. The V and J ends lost 7 bases and 0 bases respectively, with 14 bases between them. As for time point: longitudinal time-point 2. Unsorted libraries were generated from 2 million PBMCs. These cells had been stored in RNAlater at -80 C. This specimen belongs to a study of neurological immune-mediated disorders. cDNA was made by 5'RACE with 10-nucleotide random UMIs. TCRdb passed the 5' RACE reads through MiXCR, listing each CDR3 protein once. The data hold tens of thousands of distinct CDR3 sequences, with 13% observed a single time.

The rearrangement links TRBV5-5 to TRBJ2-1, with D perhaps TRBD1 or TRBD2 (5 bases each). The TCR originated in a female donor with HTLV-1-associated myelopathy (HAM/TSP). Sequencing used PBMCs. CDR3 residues: CASGEWQGSYNEQFF. The CDR3 nucleotides are TGTGCCAGCGGGGAGTGGCAGGGCTCCTACAATGAGCAGTTCTTC.